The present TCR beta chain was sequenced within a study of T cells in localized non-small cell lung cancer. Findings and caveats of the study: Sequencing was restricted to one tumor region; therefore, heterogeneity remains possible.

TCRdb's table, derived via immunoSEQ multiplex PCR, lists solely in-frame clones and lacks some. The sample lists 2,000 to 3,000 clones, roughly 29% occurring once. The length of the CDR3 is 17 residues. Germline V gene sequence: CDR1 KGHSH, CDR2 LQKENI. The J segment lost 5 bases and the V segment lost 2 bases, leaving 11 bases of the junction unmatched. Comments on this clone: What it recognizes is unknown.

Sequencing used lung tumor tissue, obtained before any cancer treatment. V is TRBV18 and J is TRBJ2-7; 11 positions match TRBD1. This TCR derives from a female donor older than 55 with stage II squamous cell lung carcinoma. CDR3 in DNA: TGTGCCAGCTCACCAACTTCCGGGACAGGGGGGCTCCACGAGCAGTACTTC. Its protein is CASSPTSGTGGLHEQYF.